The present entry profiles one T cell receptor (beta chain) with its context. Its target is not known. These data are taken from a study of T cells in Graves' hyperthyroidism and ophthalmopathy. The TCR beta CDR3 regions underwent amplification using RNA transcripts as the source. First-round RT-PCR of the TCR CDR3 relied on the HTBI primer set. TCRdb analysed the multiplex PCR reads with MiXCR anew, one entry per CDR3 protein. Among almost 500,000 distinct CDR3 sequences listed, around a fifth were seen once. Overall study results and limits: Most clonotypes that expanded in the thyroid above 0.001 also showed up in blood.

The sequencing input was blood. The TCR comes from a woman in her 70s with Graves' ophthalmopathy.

The chain's CDR3 is CAISDVVGGEENEQFF. The CDR3 bases are TGTGCCATCAGTGATGTTGTGGGAGGGGAGGAAAATGAGCAGTTCTTC. The genes are TRBV10-3 and TRBJ2-1, with 7 bases that match TRBD2. The CDR3 sequence is 16 residues long. The J segment lost 7 bases and the V segment lost 3 bases, leaving 12 bases of the junction unmatched. The germline gives CDR1 ENHRY, CDR2 SYGVKD.